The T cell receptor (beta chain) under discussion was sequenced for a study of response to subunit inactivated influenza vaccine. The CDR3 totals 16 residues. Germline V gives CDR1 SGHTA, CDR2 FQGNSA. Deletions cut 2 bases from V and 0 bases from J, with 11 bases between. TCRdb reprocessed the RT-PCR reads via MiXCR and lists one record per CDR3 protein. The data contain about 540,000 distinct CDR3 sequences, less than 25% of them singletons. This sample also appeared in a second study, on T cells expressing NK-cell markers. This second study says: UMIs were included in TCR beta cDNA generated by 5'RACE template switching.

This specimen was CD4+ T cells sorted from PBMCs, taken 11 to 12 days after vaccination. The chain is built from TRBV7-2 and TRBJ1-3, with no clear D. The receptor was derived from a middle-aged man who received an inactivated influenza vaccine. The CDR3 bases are TGTGCCAGCAGCTTAACATCTACCAACTCTGGAAACACCATATATTTT. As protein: CASSLTSTNSGNTIYF. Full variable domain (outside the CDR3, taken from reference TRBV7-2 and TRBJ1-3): GAGVSQSPSNKVTEKGKDVELRCDPISGHTALYWYRQSLGQGLEFLIYFQGNSAPDKSGLPSDRFSAERTGGSVSTLTIQRTQQEDSAVYLCASSLTSTNSGNTIYFGEGSWLTVV.